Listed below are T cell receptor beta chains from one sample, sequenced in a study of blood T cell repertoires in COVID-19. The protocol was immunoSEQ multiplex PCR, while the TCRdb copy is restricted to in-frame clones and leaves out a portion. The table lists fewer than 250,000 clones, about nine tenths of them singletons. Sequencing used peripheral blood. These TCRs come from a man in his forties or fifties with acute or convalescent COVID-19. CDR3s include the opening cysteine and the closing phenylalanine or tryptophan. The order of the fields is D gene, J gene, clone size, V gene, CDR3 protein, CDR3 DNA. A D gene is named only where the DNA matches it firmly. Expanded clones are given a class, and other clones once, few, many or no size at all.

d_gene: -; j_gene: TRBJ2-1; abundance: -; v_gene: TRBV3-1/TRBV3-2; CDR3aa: CASRGRGLYNEQFF; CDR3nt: TGTGCCAGCAGGGGGCGGGGGCTCTACAATGAGCAGTTCTTC
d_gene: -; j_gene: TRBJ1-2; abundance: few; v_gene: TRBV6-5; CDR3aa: CASSFDSGANYGYTF; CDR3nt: TGTGCCAGCAGTTTTGATTCGGGGGCTAACTATGGCTACACCTTC
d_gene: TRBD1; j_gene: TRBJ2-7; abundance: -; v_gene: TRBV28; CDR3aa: CASRPHRGPLSYEQYF; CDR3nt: TGTGCCAGCAGGCCTCACAGGGGGCCCCTCTCCTACGAGCAGTACTTC
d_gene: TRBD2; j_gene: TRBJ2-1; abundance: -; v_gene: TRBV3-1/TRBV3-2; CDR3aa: CASSPQWEAGDEQFF; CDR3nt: TGTGCCAGCAGCCCCCAATGGGAGGCGGGAGATGAGCAGTTCTTC
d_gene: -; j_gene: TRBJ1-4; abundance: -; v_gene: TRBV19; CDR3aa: CASSTHRVPNEKLFF; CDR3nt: TGTGCCAGTAGTACCCACAGGGTACCTAATGAAAAACTGTTTTTT
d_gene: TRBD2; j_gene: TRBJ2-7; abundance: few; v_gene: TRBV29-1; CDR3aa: CSVETPRAGDFGQYF; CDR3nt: TGCAGCGTTGAAACCCCGCGAGCGGGAGATTTCGGGCAGTACTTC
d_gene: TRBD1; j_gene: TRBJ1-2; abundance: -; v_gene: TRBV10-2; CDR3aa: CAWTGQGEYGYTF; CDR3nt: TGCGCCTGGACCGGACAGGGCGAGTATGGCTACACCTTC
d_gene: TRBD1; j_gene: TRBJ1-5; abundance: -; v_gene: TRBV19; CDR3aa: CASSRGQLSNQPQHF; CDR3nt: TGTGCCAGTAGTAGGGGACAGCTTAGCAATCAGCCCCAGCATTTT
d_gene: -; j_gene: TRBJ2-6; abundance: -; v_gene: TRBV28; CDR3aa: CASSGVQGDPAGANVLTF; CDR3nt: TGTGCCAGCAGTGGCGTACAGGGAGATCCGGCTGGGGCCAACGTCCTGACTTTC
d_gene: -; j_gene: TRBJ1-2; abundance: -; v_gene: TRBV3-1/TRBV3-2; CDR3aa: CASSQEGRGYGYTF; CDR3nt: TGTGCCAGCAGCCAAGAGGGGCGCGGCTATGGCTACACCTTC
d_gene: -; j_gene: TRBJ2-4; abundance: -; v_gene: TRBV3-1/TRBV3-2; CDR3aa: CASSHSGVAKNIQYF; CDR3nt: TGTGCCAGCAGCCATTCGGGGGTAGCCAAAAACATTCAGTACTTC
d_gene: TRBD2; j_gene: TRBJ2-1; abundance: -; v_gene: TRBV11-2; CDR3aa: CASSSYLAGGPGGDEQFF; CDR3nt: TGTGCCAGCAGCTCCTATCTAGCGGGAGGGCCCGGTGGGGATGAGCAGTTCTTC
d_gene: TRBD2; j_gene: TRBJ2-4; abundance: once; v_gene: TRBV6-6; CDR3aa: CASSWTSGRNILAKNIQYF; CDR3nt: TGTGCCAGCAGCTGGACTAGCGGGAGGAATATTCTAGCCAAAAACATTCAGTACTTC
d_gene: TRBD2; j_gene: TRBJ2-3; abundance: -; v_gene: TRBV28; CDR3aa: CASSLSGLVDTQYF; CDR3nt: TGTGCCAGCAGTTTATCGGGACTAGTTGATACGCAGTATTTT
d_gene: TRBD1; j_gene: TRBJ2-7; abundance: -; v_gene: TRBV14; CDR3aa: CATSKSGTGFYEQYF; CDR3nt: TGTGCCACCTCGAAATCCGGGACAGGCTTTTACGAGCAGTACTTC
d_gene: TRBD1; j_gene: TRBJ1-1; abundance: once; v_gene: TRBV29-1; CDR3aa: CSVEGTGGSGNTEAFF; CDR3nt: TGCAGCGTTGAAGGGACAGGGGGCTCTGGGAACACTGAAGCTTTCTTT
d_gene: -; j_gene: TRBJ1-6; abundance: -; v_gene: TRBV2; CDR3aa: CASSVLGGSNSPLHF; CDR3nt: TGTGCCAGCAGTGTGTTGGGGGGTTCGAATTCACCCCTCCACTTT
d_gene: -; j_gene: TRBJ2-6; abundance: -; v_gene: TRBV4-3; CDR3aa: CASSAIQGSSGANVLTF; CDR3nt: TGCGCCAGCAGCGCGATACAGGGAAGCTCTGGGGCCAACGTCCTGACTTTC
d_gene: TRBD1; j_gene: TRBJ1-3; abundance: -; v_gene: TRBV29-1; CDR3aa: CSAAGGQISGNTIYF; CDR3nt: TGCAGCGCCGCAGGGGGCCAGATCTCTGGAAACACCATATATTTT
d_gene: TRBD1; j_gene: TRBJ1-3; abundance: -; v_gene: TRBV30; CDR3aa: CAWSVRQGGSFGNTIYF; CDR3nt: TGTGCCTGGAGTGTACGGCAGGGGGGCAGTTTTGGAAACACCATATATTTT
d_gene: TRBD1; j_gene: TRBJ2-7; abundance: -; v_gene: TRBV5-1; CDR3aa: CASSRGGQAYEQYF; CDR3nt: TGCGCCAGCAGCAGAGGGGGACAGGCCTACGAGCAGTACTTC
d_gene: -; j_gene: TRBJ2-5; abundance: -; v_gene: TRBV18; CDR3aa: CASSPGYGGGETQYF; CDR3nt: TGTGCCAGCTCACCAGGGTACGGGGGAGGAGAGACCCAGTACTTC